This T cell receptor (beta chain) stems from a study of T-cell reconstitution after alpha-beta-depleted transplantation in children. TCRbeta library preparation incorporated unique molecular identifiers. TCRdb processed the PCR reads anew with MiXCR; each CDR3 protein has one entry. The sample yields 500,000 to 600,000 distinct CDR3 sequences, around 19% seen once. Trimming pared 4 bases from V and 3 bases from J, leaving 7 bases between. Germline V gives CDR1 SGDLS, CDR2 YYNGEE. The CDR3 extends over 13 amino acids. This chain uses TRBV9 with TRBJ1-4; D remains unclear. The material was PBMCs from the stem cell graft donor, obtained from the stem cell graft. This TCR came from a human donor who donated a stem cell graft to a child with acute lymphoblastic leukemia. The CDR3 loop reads CASSRSANEKLFF. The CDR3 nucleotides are TGTGCCAGCAGCCGGTCGGCTAATGAAAAACTGTTTTTT.